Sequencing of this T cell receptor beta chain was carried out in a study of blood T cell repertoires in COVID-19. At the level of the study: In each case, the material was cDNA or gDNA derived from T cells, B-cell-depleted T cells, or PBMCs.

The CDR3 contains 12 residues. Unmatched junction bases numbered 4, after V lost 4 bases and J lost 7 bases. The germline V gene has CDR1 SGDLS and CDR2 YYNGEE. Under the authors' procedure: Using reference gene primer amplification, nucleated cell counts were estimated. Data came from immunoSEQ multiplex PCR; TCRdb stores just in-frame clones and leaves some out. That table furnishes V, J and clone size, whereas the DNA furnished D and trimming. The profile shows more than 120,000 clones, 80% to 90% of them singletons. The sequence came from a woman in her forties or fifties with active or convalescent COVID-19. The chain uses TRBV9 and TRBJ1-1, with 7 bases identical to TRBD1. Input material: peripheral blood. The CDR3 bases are TGTGCCAGCAGCTCAGACAGGGATGAAGCTTTCTTT. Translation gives CASSSDRDEAFF.